This record covers a single T cell receptor (beta chain). TCRdb recomputed calls from the reads with MiXCR, one row per CDR3 protein. The sample holds approximately 750,000 distinct CDR3 sequences, about 40% seen once. The data originate from a study of T cell repertoires in cytomegalovirus infection. This CDR3 has 14 residues. Trimming took 5 bases from V and 2 from J, leaving 9 bases between them. From germline, CDR1 is SEHNR and CDR2 FQNEAQ (reference sequence). The chain carries TRBV7-9 and TRBJ2-2; possible D gene TRBD1, 5 bases. Sequenced sample: PBMCs. This receptor was identified in a human donor in good health (CMV status not recorded). Some clones in this sample may be carry-over from other donors' samples. CDR3 in DNA: TGTGCCAGCAGCACGGACACTAACACCGGGGAGCTGTTTTTT. It translates to CASSTDTNTGELFF.